This T cell receptor beta chain was retrieved from a study of T cell clusters in autoimmune cytopenias. TRB was amplified from about 250 ng of peripheral blood genomic DNA per sample. TRB rearrangements were amplified by touch-down multiplex PCR with mixed TRB-A/B primers. TCRdb processed the multiplex PCR reads again and assigns one entry to each CDR3 protein, with no DNA. The sample totals some 6,900 distinct CDR3 sequences; its top ten clones hold roughly 9.9%. Germline V gene lookup returns CDR1 KGHSH and CDR2 LQKENI. The CDR3 sequence is 14 residues long. The sample was also linked to a second study, of T cell repertoires in aging, cancer and after chemotherapy. That study adds: Over several months to years, re-sampled healthy donor repertoires clearly shared clones.

Sequencing used peripheral blood. J is TRBJ2-3 and V is TRBV18. This TCR was recovered from a human donor in good health. The CDR3 sequence is CASSPPTSTDTQYF.